This TCR beta chain was identified in a study of blood T cell repertoires in COVID-19. Study information: COVID-19 samples, acute and convalescent, were from the United States, Italy and Spain. PBMCs, B-cell-depleted T cells, or T cells provided the cDNA or gDNA that made up the material.

Original analysis: Reference gene primer amplification in the assay estimated nucleated cell counts. Measured with immunoSEQ multiplex PCR; TCRdb has only the in-frame clones, and not every one. That table gives V, J and clone size, and the DNA gave D and trimming. The sample holds about 270,000 clones; around nine tenths are singletons and the top ten take about 8.7%. This clone has a handful of counts. There are 14 residues in the CDR3. Germline CDR1 SGHNT, CDR2 YYREEE (reference sequence). Between the trimmed V and J ends, which lost 0 bases and 2 bases, there was a span of 9 bases. The receptor's source is a man aged 35-49 years with active or convalescent COVID-19. Sequences were obtained from peripheral blood. The gene calls are TRBV5-4 and TRBJ2-7; D is undetermined. The CDR3 sequence is CASSLVGQTYEQYF. The CDR3 DNA reads TGTGCCAGCAGCTTGGTTGGCCAAACCTACGAGCAGTACTTC. The full variable domain, its missing parts supplied by reference TRBV5-4 and TRBJ2-7, is ETGVTQSPTHLIKTRGQQVTLRCSSQSGHNTVSWYQQALGQGPQFIFQYYREEENGRGNFPPRFSGLQFPNYSSELNVNALELDDSALYLCASSLVGQTYEQYFGPGTRLTVT.